Each of the 2 T cell receptor beta chains below was sequenced from the same sample in a study of shared clonotypes between healthy human individuals. Here immunoSEQ multiplex PCR was the method, and the copy in TCRdb shows in-frame clones only, minus some. The sample lists 2 million to 2.5 million clones; under 95% were seen once. The sequencing input was naive CD4+ T cells from PBMCs. Subset here: CD45RA+ positively selected. These receptors all come from a man aged 18 to 30 in good health. Some clones in this sample may be carry-over from other donors' samples.

The chain recombines TRBV28 with TRBJ1-5; D gene unclear. The length of the CDR3 is 11 residues. CDR1 MDHEN and CDR2 SYDVKM come from the germline V gene. V lost 4 bases to trimming and J lost 10 bases, with 8 bases between them. The CDR3 region has the DNA TGTGCCAGCAGTTCAACCGGACCCCAGCATTTT. This sequence encodes CASSSTGPQHF.

The gene calls are TRBV6-5 and TRBJ2-7, with D unresolved. V was trimmed by 10 bases and J by 6 bases, leaving 19 bases between them. This CDR3 region has 13 residues. Per the germline V gene, CDR1 is MNHEY and CDR2 is SVGAGI. The CDR3 region has the DNA TGTGCCACCAGCCAAGGTGTGGGTATCGAGCAGTACTTC. Its translation is CATSQGVGIEQYF.